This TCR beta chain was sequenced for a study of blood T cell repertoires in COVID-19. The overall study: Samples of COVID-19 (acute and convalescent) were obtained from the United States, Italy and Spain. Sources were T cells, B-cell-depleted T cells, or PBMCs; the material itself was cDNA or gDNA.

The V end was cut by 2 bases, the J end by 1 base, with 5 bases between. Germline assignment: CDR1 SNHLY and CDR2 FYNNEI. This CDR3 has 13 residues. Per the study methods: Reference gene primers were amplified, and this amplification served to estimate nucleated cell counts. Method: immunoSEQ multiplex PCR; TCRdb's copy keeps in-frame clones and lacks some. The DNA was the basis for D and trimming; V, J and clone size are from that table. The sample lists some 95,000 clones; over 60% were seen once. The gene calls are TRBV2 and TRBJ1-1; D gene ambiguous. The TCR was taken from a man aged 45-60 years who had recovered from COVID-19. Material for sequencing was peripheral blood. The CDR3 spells CASSELENTEAFF. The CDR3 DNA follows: TGTGCCAGCAGTGAATTAGAGAACACTGAAGCTTTCTTT.